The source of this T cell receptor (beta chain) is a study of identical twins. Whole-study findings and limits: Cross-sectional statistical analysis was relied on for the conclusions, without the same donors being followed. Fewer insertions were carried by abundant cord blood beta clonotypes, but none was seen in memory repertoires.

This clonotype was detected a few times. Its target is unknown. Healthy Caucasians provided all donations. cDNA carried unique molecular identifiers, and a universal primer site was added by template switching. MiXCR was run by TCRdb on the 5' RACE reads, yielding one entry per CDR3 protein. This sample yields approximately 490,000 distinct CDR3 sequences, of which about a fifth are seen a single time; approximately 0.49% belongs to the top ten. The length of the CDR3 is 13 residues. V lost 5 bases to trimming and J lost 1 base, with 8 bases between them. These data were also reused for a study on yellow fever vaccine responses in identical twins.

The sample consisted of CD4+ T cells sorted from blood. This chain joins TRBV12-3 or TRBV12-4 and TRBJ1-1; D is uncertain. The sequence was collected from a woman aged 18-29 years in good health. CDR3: CASSPRQNTEAFF. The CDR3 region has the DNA TGTGCCAGCAGTCCCCGACAGAACACTGAAGCTTTCTTT.